Shown below are 12 T cell receptor beta chains from a single sample sequenced in a study of shared clonotypes between healthy human individuals. Profiling relied on immunoSEQ multiplex PCR, and the TCRdb table lists in-frame clones only, not all of them. The table shows around 2.5 million clones, with 93% occurring only once. Sequencing input: naive CD4+ T cells from PBMCs. Subset specified: CD45RA+ positively selected. The receptors come from a man between 18 and 29 years old in good health. Some clones in this sample may be carry-over from other donors' samples.

The chain joins TRBV19 to TRBJ2-1; TRBD2 matches at 15 bases. Germline CDR1 and CDR2: LNHDA and SQIVND (reference sequence). Losses at the gene ends were 8 bases for V and 0 bases for J; bases not matched to a gene: 5. This CDR3 is built from 17 residues. In DNA form, the CDR3 reads TGTGCCAGTTCTTGGACTAGCGGGAGGGGCTCCTACAATGAGCAGTTCTTC. The encoded protein is CASSWTSGRGSYNEQFF.

CDR3 in DNA: TGTGCCAGCAGCAAAGTCTGGACTAGCGTGGATGAGCAGTTCTTC. It is translated as CASSKVWTSVDEQFF. This chain links TRBV11-3 with TRBJ2-1, with 9 positions matching TRBD2. The CDR3 loop spans 15 amino acids. Germline CDR1 and CDR2: SGHNT and YENEEA. J was trimmed by 8 bases and V by 5 bases; bases with no gene match: 10.

The gene calls are TRBV19 and TRBJ1-2; the D gene is possibly TRBD1 (6 bases). The ends were cut back, 7 bases at V and 8 bases at J, with 17 bases in the middle. CDR3 length: 13 residues. CDR1 and CDR2 from the germline V gene are LNHDA and SQIVND (reference sequence). The CDR3 loop is CASISGESGGYTF. For the CDR3, the DNA is TGTGCCAGTATTTCAGGGGAGAGTGGGGGCTACACCTTC.

The V gene is TRBV7-3, the J gene TRBJ2-7; D possibly corresponds to TRBD2 (6 bases). Trimming stripped 1 base from V and 2 bases from J, with 12 bases between. CDR1 SGHTA and CDR2 FQGTGA come from the germline V gene. CDR3 size: 15 residues. CDR3 in DNA: TGTGCCAGCAGCTTAATTCCGGGAGACACCTACGAGCAGTACTTC. Its protein product is CASSLIPGDTYEQYF.

This chain uses TRBV19 with TRBJ1-5; 9 nucleotides align to TRBD1. The CDR3 length is 15 residues. CDR1 and CDR2 (germline): LNHDA, SQIVND (reference sequence). Losses at the gene ends were 5 bases for V and 6 bases for J; bases not matched to a gene: 8. CDR3 region: CASSPHRTGAQPQHF. In DNA, the CDR3 is TGTGCCAGTAGTCCCCACCGGACAGGGGCTCAGCCCCAGCATTTT.

The gene calls are TRBV12-5 and TRBJ2-6; TRBD1 is a possible D gene (6 bases). This CDR3 has 16 amino acids. Trimming stripped 7 bases from V and 2 bases from J, with 15 bases between. Germline assignment: CDR1 LGHNT and CDR2 FRNRAP. The DNA for the CDR3 is TGTGCTAGTGCCCCCGGACAGCAACCTGGGGCCAACGTCCTGACTTTC. This gives the protein CASAPGQQPGANVLTF.

The chain carries TRBV6-1 and TRBJ2-5; D gene ambiguous. This CDR3 spans 16 amino acids. Per the germline V gene, CDR1 is MNHNS and CDR2 is SASEGT. With 4 bases removed from V and 2 bases from J, the gap between germline ends came to 17 bases. DNA for the CDR3: TGTGCCAGCAGTGCACGACACGCAGGCAGACAAGAGACCCAGTACTTC. Residues: CASSARHAGRQETQYF.

This rearrangement joins TRBV9 to TRBJ2-7, with TRBD1 matching 7 bases. This CDR3 has 12 residues. Germline values: CDR1 SGDLS, CDR2 YYNGEE. CDR3 DNA: TGTGCCAGCAGCGCGACCTTGACAGGGCCCCCCGTC. Its translation: CASSATLTGPPV.

Here the CDR3 DNA reads TGTGCCAGCAGCTTTCGGACAGGATCCTACGAGCAGTACTTC. Protein sequence: CASSFRTGSYEQYF. The J gene is TRBJ2-5, the V gene TRBV5-4, with 7 positions matching TRBD1. The DNA end lines up better with TRBJ2-7; the J call may be wrong. CDR3 length equals 14 residues. Germline V CDR1 and CDR2: SGHNT, YYREEE (reference sequence).

A remark on this clone: The same CDR3 also results from other DNA sequences found in this sample. DNA for the CDR3: TGTGCCTGGAGTTGGACTAGCGGCCCCTACGAGCAGTACTTC. This sequence encodes CAWSWTSGPYEQYF. This chain links TRBV30 with TRBJ2-7; 10 positions match TRBD2. The trim removed 2 bases at V and 2 bases at J, leaving 3 bases unmatched. The CDR3 totals 14 residues. CDR1 is GTSNPN, CDR2 SVGIG, per germline (reference sequence). Drawing the rest from reference TRBV30 and TRBJ2-7, the complete variable domain is SQTIHQWPATLVQPVGSPLSLECTVEGTSNPNLYWYRQAAGRGLQLLFYSVGIGQISSEVPQNLSASRPQDRQFILSSKKLLLSDSGFYLCAWSWTSGPYEQYFGPGTRLTVT.

On this clone itself: Other DNA sequences in this sample translate to the same CDR3. The chain has TRBV5-1 and TRBJ1-1, with D possibly being TRBD1 (6 bases). Germline V gene lookup returns CDR1 SGHRS and CDR2 YFSETQ. Trimming took 1 base from V and 1 from J, leaving 8 bases between them. The CDR3 has 14 residues. This chain's CDR3 is CASSLQGQNTEAFF. The CDR3, as DNA: TGCGCCAGCAGCTTGCAGGGACAGAACACTGAAGCTTTCTTT.

The chain has TRBV11-2 and TRBJ2-1, with 12 bases identical to TRBD2. CDR1 is SGHAT, CDR2 FQNNGV, per germline. CDR3 length equals 15 residues. V shed 6 bases and J 6 bases; nucleotides not matched to a gene: 6. The CDR3 DNA reads as TGTGCCAGCAGGCGGACTAGCGGGATCGGCAATGAGCAGTTCTTC. Its protein is CASRRTSGIGNEQFF.